This T cell receptor (beta chain) was identified during a study of blood T cell repertoires in COVID-19. Study summary: The United States, Italy and Spain were the sources of the acute and convalescent COVID-19 samples. T cells, B-cell-depleted T cells, or PBMCs supplied cDNA or gDNA.

The V and J ends lost 5 bases and 0 bases respectively, with 8 bases between them. The CDR3 runs 14 residues. Germline V gives CDR1 MDHEN, CDR2 SYDVKM. In the authors' workflow: The authors estimated nucleated cell counts from reference gene primer amplification. The table came from immunoSEQ multiplex PCR; TCRdb's copy has only in-frame clones and leaves some out. That table is the source of V, J and clone size, and D and trimming were worked out from the DNA. Among some 130,000 clones, roughly nine tenths were seen once, and the ten largest hold roughly an eighth. Seattle patient enrollment occurred during active infection, with longitudinal follow-up thereafter.

This receptor was obtained from a woman in her 70s with COVID-19, enrolled during active disease. Sample: peripheral blood. The chain uses TRBV28 and TRBJ1-3; possibly TRBD1 for D (6 bases). CDR3 coding DNA: TGTGCCAGCAGTGACAGGAGCTCTGGAAACACCATATATTTT. It is translated as CASSDRSSGNTIYF.